The clone carrying this T cell receptor beta chain has a handful of counts. Antigen: not known. A read error may explain this, as a much larger clone is one base away. The data originate from a study of tumor and adjacent non-tumor tissue in lung cancer. Study at large: Stage I to III disease affected 9 to 10 men and 5 women aged 31 to 76. Study-wide results and caveats: Patients with more diverse tumor TCRs had worse survival. Normal lung showed higher cumulative top 100 clone frequency than tumor. Significantly higher TCR diversity was found in tumor than normal lung.

Three rounds of nested PCR, following a modified ARM-PCR protocol, produced the TCRbeta library. TCRdb re-called the multiplex PCR reads with MiXCR, one entry per CDR3 protein. The sample holds 80,000 to 100,000 distinct CDR3 sequences, 75% to 85% seen once. V lost 2 bases and J lost 11, with 13 bases in between. From germline, CDR1 is MNHNS and CDR2 SASEGT. The CDR3 totals 13 residues. The template was RNA from unsorted bulk tissue. More than 3 cm separated this lung sample from the edge of the tumor. The V and J genes are TRBV6-1 and TRBJ2-1; no firm D call. The source is a man in his sixties with small cell lung cancer. Sequenced input: distant non-tumor lung tissue. Here the CDR3 reads CASSESYGNKQFF. The CDR3 DNA reads as TGTGCCAGCAGTGAAAGTTATGGGAACAAGCAGTTCTTC.